These 3 T cell receptor beta chains came from one sample sequenced in a study of T-cell reconstitution after alpha-beta-depleted transplantation in children. As it was prepared, the TCRbeta library received unique molecular identifiers. MiXCR was run by TCRdb on the PCR reads, yielding one entry per CDR3 protein. The table shows roughly 400,000 distinct CDR3 sequences, with roughly 43% occurring only once. Sequencing used PBMCs, obtained before TCRalphabeta/CD19-depleted stem cell transplant. The receptors originated from a girl aged 2 to 10 with aplastic anemia, due to receive a stem cell transplant.

The V and J genes are TRBV12-3 or TRBV12-4 and TRBJ1-1, with no clear D. This CDR3 is 13 amino acids long. Trimming stripped 6 bases from V and 1 base from J, with 9 bases between. The CDR3 is CASRGLPNTEAFF. DNA of the CDR3: TGTGCCAGCAGAGGACTCCCGAACACTGAAGCTTTCTTT.

This clonotype is a singleton in its sample. The chain combines TRBV20-1 with TRBJ2-7, with 10 bases identical to TRBD1. Germline CDR1 is DFQATT and CDR2 is SNEGSKA (reference sequence). The ends lost 6 bases at V and 6 bases at J; junction bases unmatched: 8. The CDR3 is 13 residues long. CDR3 nucleotide sequence: TGCAGTGCCTGGGACAGGGGCACCTTCGAGCAGTACTTC. It yields the protein CSAWDRGTFEQYF.

The chain is built from TRBV28 and TRBJ2-7; 7 bases line up with TRBD2. The germline V gene encodes CDR1 MDHEN and CDR2 SYDVKM. J lost 2 bases, V lost 7 bases, and 8 bases had no gene match. This CDR3 is 14 amino acids long. CDR3 sequence reads: CASTWGGPPYEQYF. CDR3 nucleotides: TGTGCCAGCACCTGGGGAGGGCCCCCCTACGAGCAGTACTTC. Full variable domain (remainder filled in from reference TRBV28 and TRBJ2-7): DVKVTQSSRYLVKRTGEKVFLECVQDMDHENMFWYRQDPGLGLRLIYFSYDVKMKEKGDIPEGYSVSREKKERFSLILESASTNQTSMYLCASTWGGPPYEQYFGPGTRLTVT.